Following are 32 T cell receptor beta chains from one sample sequenced in a study of blood T cell repertoires in COVID-19. Sequencing was performed with immunoSEQ multiplex PCR; in TCRdb, only in-frame clones are kept and a portion is missing. The sample carries approximately 68,000 clones, 85% to 90% recorded once. The specimen was peripheral blood. The receptors shown here come from a man in his 70s with active or convalescent COVID-19.

The rearrangement uses TRBV6-2 or TRBV6-3 and TRBJ1-5; tentative D call: TRBD1 (6 bases). Between the trimmed V and J ends, which lost 3 bases and 2 bases, there was a span of 17 bases. This CDR3 comprises 17 residues. Germline V lookup: CDR1 MNHEY, CDR2 SVGEGT. The CDR3 DNA reads TGTGCCAGCAGTTATAATACGTACCGGACAGGCAATCAGCCCCAGCATTTT. This sequence encodes CASSYNTYRTGNQPQHF.

The chain carries TRBV5-4 and TRBJ2-7; TRBD1 aligns across 9 bases. After removal of 1 base from V and 5 bases from J, the junction contained 7 bases not matched to a gene. The CDR3 totals 15 residues. Germline lookup yields CDR1 SGHNT and CDR2 YYREEE (reference sequence). As DNA, the CDR3 is TGTGCCAGCAGCTTGCTCCCGGGACAGGGCGACGAGCAGTACTTC. Translated, it gives CASSLLPGQGDEQYF.

The V and J genes are TRBV7-9 and TRBJ2-3, with D maybe TRBD2 (5 bases). Germline V gives CDR1 SEHNR, CDR2 FQNEAQ (reference sequence). CDR3 size: 13 residues. Deletions cut 3 bases from V and 14 bases from J, with 18 bases between. CDR3 sequence reads: CASSLGRERSRYF. The CDR3 DNA reads TGTGCCAGCAGCTTGGGTAGGGAGAGGAGTAGGTATTTT.

This clone has only a few counts. V usage is TRBV6-5 and J usage is TRBJ1-1; a possible D gene is TRBD1 (6 bases). The V gene's germline CDR1 is MNHEY and CDR2 SVGAGI. Trimming removed 2 bases at V and 6 bases at J, with 16 bases between. The CDR3 length is 15 residues. CDR3 DNA: TGTGCCAGCAGTTACACGTCTGCAGGGGACCCTGAAGCTTTCTTT. Amino acid sequence: CASSYTSAGDPEAFF.

The chain joins TRBV6-5 to TRBJ1-5, with 9 bases matching TRBD1. This CDR3 is built from 13 residues. Germline CDR1 MNHEY, CDR2 SVGAGI. The V gene end was trimmed by 5 bases and the J gene end by 8 bases; junction bases not matched to a gene: 4. The CDR3 spells CASSPGQGKPQHF. The CDR3 DNA reads TGTGCCAGCAGTCCCGGACAGGGGAAGCCCCAGCATTTT.

J is TRBJ2-6 and V is TRBV5-1; D possibly corresponds to TRBD2 (7 bases). The CDR3 covers 15 residues. Germline loops: CDR1 SGHRS, CDR2 YFSETQ. The V end lost 5 bases, the J end lost 0 bases, and 9 bases lay between the germline ends. DNA for the CDR3: TGCGCCAGCAGGGGGGGGCTCTCTGGGGCCAACGTCCTGACTTTC. Translating it yields CASRGGLSGANVLTF.

The chain recombines TRBV5-4 with TRBJ2-5; 7 bases line up with TRBD1. The ends lost 4 bases at V and 5 bases at J; junction bases unmatched: 8. There are 14 residues in the CDR3. The V gene's germline CDR1 is SGHNT and CDR2 YYREEE (reference sequence). The CDR3 region has the DNA TGTGCCAGCAGCGCATCGACAGGGTTGGAGACCCAGTACTTC. Encoded protein: CASSASTGLETQYF.

The V call is TRBV18, the J call TRBJ2-1; 9 nucleotides agree with TRBD2. The V segment lost 3 bases and the J segment 2 bases; nucleotides outside the gene matches: 8. The CDR3 runs to 17 residues. Germline lookup yields CDR1 KGHSH and CDR2 LQKENI. The DNA of the CDR3 is TGTGCCAGCTCACCTCGGAGGGTAGCGGGAGCCTACAATGAGCAGTTCTTC. This encodes CASSPRRVAGAYNEQFF.

The V gene is TRBV7-8, the J gene TRBJ2-5; unclear D gene. CDR1 is SGHVS and CDR2 is FQNEAQ in the germline V gene. CDR3 length equals 12 residues. Trimming shortened V by 2 bases and J by 5 bases, and 6 bases separated the two germline ends. The CDR3 region has the DNA TGTGCCAGCAGCTTAACCAGGGAGACCCAGTACTTC. Its protein product is CASSLTRETQYF.

CDR3 coding DNA: TGTGCCAGCAGCTACAGCGGGATCCAAGAGACCCAGTACTTC. Encoded protein: CASSYSGIQETQYF. The chain employs TRBV11-2 and TRBJ2-5, with 7 positions matching TRBD2. CDR1 is SGHAT, CDR2 FQNNGV, per germline. The CDR3 contains 14 residues. The ends lost 4 bases at V and 1 base at J; junction bases unmatched: 3.

The V and J genes are TRBV7-2 and TRBJ1-2, with no clear D. The CDR3 runs to 15 residues. From germline, CDR1 is SGHTA and CDR2 FQGNSA. Trimming left V 5 bases short and J 4 bases short, with 17 bases between. CDR3 sequence (DNA): TGTGCCAGCAGCAGATCTTCGGGGATAGGCTATGGCTACACCTTC. Residues: CASSRSSGIGYGYTF.

This chain links TRBV19 with TRBJ1-2; 7 bases map to TRBD1. Losses at the gene ends were 4 bases for V and 4 bases for J; bases not matched to a gene: 6. This CDR3 has 14 residues. Germline CDR1 reads LNHDA; CDR2 reads SQIVND (reference sequence). The DNA for the CDR3 is TGTGCCAGTAGTACGGAGACAGGGATCTATGGCTACACCTTC. Translation: CASSTETGIYGYTF.

V gene TRBV11-2 combines with J gene TRBJ1-1; 11 bases agree with TRBD1. Germline V CDR1 and CDR2: SGHAT, FQNNGV. The CDR3 totals 16 residues. The V and J ends lost 0 bases and 5 bases, in that order; junction bases with no gene match: 5. This chain's CDR3 is CASSLEGTGGWTEAFF. CDR3 in DNA: TGTGCCAGCAGCTTAGAGGGGACAGGGGGATGGACTGAAGCTTTCTTT. Complete variable domain (other parts from reference TRBV11-2 and TRBJ1-1): EAGVAQSPRYKIIEKRQSVAFWCNPISGHATLYWYQQILGQGPKLLIQFQNNGVVDDSQLPKDRFSAERLKGVDSTLKIQPAKLEDSAVYLCASSLEGTGGWTEAFFGQGTRLTVV.

This chain joins TRBV6-5 and TRBJ2-7, with 13 bases identical to TRBD2. The CDR3 totals 15 residues. Germline CDR1 is MNHEY and CDR2 is SVGAGI. V was pared by 5 bases and J by 2 bases, with 3 bases of the junction left unmatched. In DNA form, the CDR3 reads TGTGCCAGCAGTCCGGGACTAGCGGGGACCTACGAGCAGTACTTC. This encodes CASSPGLAGTYEQYF.

This chain joins TRBV6-6 and TRBJ1-1; weak D call: TRBD1 (5 bases). The V and J ends lost 8 bases and 6 bases respectively, with 22 bases between them. This CDR3 is 15 amino acids long. CDR1 MNHNY and CDR2 SVGAGI come from the germline V gene (reference sequence). For the CDR3, the DNA is TGTGCCAGCTGCTTTCCAGGGTCTCGGCATGCTGAAGCTTTCTTT. This sequence encodes CASCFPGSRHAEAFF.

Remarks on this clone: Other DNA sequences from this sample encode an identical CDR3 as well. The J gene is TRBJ1-1, the V gene TRBV7-3; TRBD1 might be the D (5 bases). V lost 6 bases and J lost 1, with 9 bases in between. Germline V gene lookup returns CDR1 SGHTA and CDR2 FQGTGA. The CDR3 is 13 amino acids. CDR3 coding DNA: TGTGCCAGCAGTTCTCAGGGGAACACTGAAGCTTTCTTT. Protein product: CASSSQGNTEAFF. Variable domain in full (rest from reference TRBV7-3 and TRBJ1-1): GAGVSQTPSNKVTEKGKYVELRCDPISGHTALYWYRQSLGQGPEFLIYFQGTGAADDSGLPNDRFFAVRPEGSVSTLKIQRTERGDSAVYLCASSSQGNTEAFFGQGTRLTVV.

The gene calls are TRBV27 and TRBJ2-1; 8 bases agree with TRBD2. V trimming: 7 bases; J trimming: 7 bases; junction bases outside the gene matches: 12. The germline CDR1 and CDR2 sequences are MNHEY and SMNVEV (reference sequence). CDR3 size: 15 residues. The CDR3 protein is CASTLNPAGANEQFF. The CDR3 DNA is TGTGCCAGCACCCTAAACCCAGCGGGAGCAAATGAGCAGTTCTTC.

This sequence joins TRBV12-3 or TRBV12-4 and TRBJ2-7; D perhaps matches TRBD1 (6 bases). The CDR3 consists of 12 residues. V was trimmed by 8 bases and J by 7 bases, leaving 15 bases between them. CDR3 nucleotides: TGTGCCAGCTCTCTACAGGGCCATGAGCAGTACTTC. Translation: CASSLQGHEQYF.

The rearrangement uses TRBV5-6 and TRBJ1-5, with TRBD1 identical over 8 bases. From germline, CDR1 is SGHDT and CDR2 YYEEEE. Germline trimming cut 4 bases from V and 0 bases from J; bases unmatched to any gene: 3. The length of the CDR3 is 15 residues. Here the CDR3 DNA reads TGTGCCAGCAGCCTCAGGGGGCTTAGCAATCAGCCCCAGCATTTT. It codes for CASSLRGLSNQPQHF. Drawing the rest from reference TRBV5-6 and TRBJ1-5, the complete variable domain is DAGVTQSPTHLIKTRGQQVTLRCSPKSGHDTVSWYQQALGQGPQFIFQYYEEEERQRGNFPDRFSGHQFPNYSSELNVNALLLGDSALYLCASSLRGLSNQPQHFGDGTRLSIL.

The rearrangement uses TRBV30 and TRBJ2-1; possibly TRBD2 for D (6 bases). V lost 6 bases and J 9 bases, leaving 21 bases between the germline ends. The CDR3 runs to 14 residues. CDR1 and CDR2 (germline): GTSNPN, SVGIG (reference sequence). For the CDR3, the DNA is TGTGCCTGCGGCCCAGGACCCGCGGAGGGTGAGCAGTTCTTC. Translating gives CACGPGPAEGEQFF.

This chain joins TRBV4-2 and TRBJ2-1; possibly TRBD2 for D (6 bases). This CDR3 is 14 amino acids long. CDR1 and CDR2 (germline): LGHNA, YNFKEQ. The ends were cut back, 1 base at V and 6 bases at J, with 10 bases in the middle. For the CDR3, the DNA is TGTGCCAGCAGCCAAGTGGGGGGTCCCAATGAGCAGTTCTTC. It yields the protein CASSQVGGPNEQFF.

The chain recombines TRBV7-9 with TRBJ2-1, with D uncertain. The CDR3 has 17 residues. With 4 bases removed from V and 0 bases from J, the gap between germline ends came to 16 bases. CDR1 SEHNR and CDR2 FQNEAQ come from the germline V gene (reference sequence). The DNA of the CDR3 is TGTGCCAGCAGCTCACCCCCAGACGGGTCCTCCTACAATGAGCAGTTCTTC. It specifies CASSSPPDGSSYNEQFF. The full variable domain, rest sourced from reference TRBV7-9 and TRBJ2-1, is DTGVSQNPRHKITKRGQNVTFRCDPISEHNRLYWYRQTLGQGPEFLTYFQNEAQLEKSRLLSDRFSAERPKGSFSTLEIQRTEQGDSAMYLCASSSPPDGSSYNEQFFGPGTRLTVL.

The chain carries TRBV18 and TRBJ1-1; D is ambiguous. The V end lost 0 bases, the J end lost 5 bases, and 7 bases lay between the germline ends. Germline CDR1 KGHSH, CDR2 LQKENI. This CDR3 has 13 amino acids. In DNA form, the CDR3 reads TGTGCCAGCTCACCACCAACGGGAACTGAAGCTTTCTTT. It is translated as CASSPPTGTEAFF.

J is TRBJ1-2 and V is TRBV18; possibly TRBD1 for D (6 bases). Germline V gene lookup returns CDR1 KGHSH and CDR2 LQKENI. V gave up 4 bases and J gave up 4 bases, with 16 bases separating them. The CDR3 is 15 amino acids. The CDR3 DNA sequence: TGTGCCAGCTCACGAACAGGGAGCCCGGGCTATGGCTACACCTTC. Its protein product is CASSRTGSPGYGYTF.

This rearrangement joins TRBV7-2 to TRBJ2-7; perhaps TRBD2 as D (6 bases). Germline CDR1 is SGHTA and CDR2 is FQGNSA. Trimming took 1 base from V and 2 from J, leaving 15 bases between them. CDR3 length equals 16 residues. In DNA, the CDR3 is TGTGCCAGCAGCTTAGACTGGGGACTTTCACCCTACGAGCAGTACTTC. It specifies CASSLDWGLSPYEQYF. The complete variable domain, with remaining parts taken from reference TRBV7-2 and TRBJ2-7, reads GAGVSQSPSNKVTEKGKDVELRCDPISGHTALYWYRQSLGQGLEFLIYFQGNSAPDKSGLPSDRFSAERTGGSVSTLTIQRTQQEDSAVYLCASSLDWGLSPYEQYFGPGTRLTVT.

This rearrangement joins TRBV30 to TRBJ1-3, with D possibly being TRBD1 (5 bases). Trimming cost V 2 bases and J 4 bases, with 15 bases left between them. This CDR3 is built from 15 residues. Germline-derived CDR1 and CDR2 are GTSNPN and SVGIG (reference sequence). DNA of the CDR3: TGTGCCTGGAGTTCTAAAGGGACTTGGGGAAACACCATATATTTT. Protein sequence: CAWSSKGTWGNTIYF.

The chain carries TRBV10-1 and TRBJ2-2; 7 bases match TRBD1. J was trimmed by 0 bases and V by 6 bases; bases with no gene match: 4. CDR1 and CDR2 (germline): WNHNN, SYGVQD (reference sequence). The CDR3 loop spans 15 amino acids. The DNA of the CDR3 is TGCGCCAGCAGACAGGGGCGAACGAACACCGGGGAGCTGTTTTTT. It yields the protein CASRQGRTNTGELFF.

CDR3 nucleotides: TGTGCCAGCTCACCACAAGGAGGGCAATTCTATGGCTACACCTTC. Its protein is CASSPQGGQFYGYTF. The chain is built from TRBV18 and TRBJ1-2, with no clear D. The CDR3 runs to 15 residues. Germline V gene sequence: CDR1 KGHSH, CDR2 LQKENI. The V end was cut by 1 base, the J end by 4 bases, with 13 bases between. The full variable domain, rest sourced from reference TRBV18 and TRBJ1-2, is NAGVMQNPRHLVRRRGQEARLRCSPMKGHSHVYWYRQLPEEGLKFMVYLQKENIIDESGMPKERFSAEFPKEGPSILRIQQVVRGDSAAYFCASSPQGGQFYGYTFGSGTRLTVV.

This chain connects TRBV6-5 to TRBJ2-7; D perhaps matches TRBD2 (6 bases). Germline loops: CDR1 MNHEY, CDR2 SVGAGI. This CDR3 spans 15 amino acids. Trimming stripped 0 bases from V and 3 bases from J, with 12 bases between. In nucleotides, the CDR3 is TGTGCCAGCAGTTACTCGAAACTAGCAGGCTACGAGCAGTACTTC. Translated, it gives CASSYSKLAGYEQYF.

The chain recombines TRBV2 with TRBJ1-6, with D maybe TRBD1 (5 bases). The germline gives CDR1 SNHLY, CDR2 FYNNEI. CDR3 length: 15 residues. The ends were cut back, 2 bases at V and 9 bases at J, with 14 bases in the middle. The CDR3 DNA sequence: TGTGCCAGCAGTGAACAACAGGCCTGGGGTTCACCCCTCCACTTT. Encoded protein: CASSEQQAWGSPLHF.

This clone was seen more than once but under ten times. V usage is TRBV11-2 and J usage is TRBJ2-7; D perhaps matches TRBD2 (6 bases). There are 13 residues in the CDR3. Trimming took off 4 bases at V and 3 bases at J, with 10 bases between the two ends. Per germline, CDR1 SGHAT and CDR2 FQNNGV. The CDR3 loop reads CASSSGGLYEQYF. The DNA of the CDR3 is TGTGCCAGCAGCTCCGGAGGGCTCTACGAGCAGTACTTC.

V usage is TRBV5-1 and J usage is TRBJ2-1; tentative D call: TRBD2 (5 bases). The V end lost 2 bases, the J end lost 8 bases, and 11 bases lay between the germline ends. The CDR3 has 13 residues. Germline V gene data show CDR1 as SGHRS and CDR2 as YFSETQ. CDR3 bases: TGCGCCAGCAGCTTTACACCGGAGGATGAGCAGTTCTTC. This sequence encodes CASSFTPEDEQFF.